This entry lists 6 T cell receptor beta chains sequenced from one sample in a study of blood T cell repertoires in COVID-19. The method was immunoSEQ multiplex PCR; TCRdb's version includes in-frame clones alone and lacks a portion of them. In the table there are approximately 280,000 clones, under 90% of which are singletons. The material sequenced was peripheral blood. All receptors derive from a man aged 45-65 years with acute or convalescent COVID-19.

The chain carries TRBV5-6 and TRBJ2-1; 10 nucleotides line up with TRBD1. Germline lookup yields CDR1 SGHDT and CDR2 YYEEEE. CDR3 size: 13 residues. Trimming at V came to 9 bases and at J to 9 bases, leaving 9 bases not matched to a gene. The CDR3 DNA reads TGTGCCATCGGGGGGACAGGGGAGAGTGAGCAGTTCTTC. It translates to CAIGGTGESEQFF.

The CDR3 is CASSLRSTTNEKLFF. DNA of the CDR3: TGTGCCAGCAGCTTGCGTTCTACAACTAATGAAAAACTGTTTTTT. V and J are TRBV5-4 and TRBJ1-4; D is unclear. The germline CDR1 and CDR2 sequences are SGHNT and YYREEE (reference sequence). V dropped 1 base and J dropped 0 bases, with 7 bases sitting between them. This CDR3 comprises 15 residues.

This chain links TRBV4-1 with TRBJ2-5; a possible D gene is TRBD2 (7 bases). Trimming removed 8 bases at V and 0 bases at J, with 16 bases between. Germline V gene data show CDR1 as MGHRA and CDR2 as YSYEKL. This CDR3 comprises 15 residues. CDR3 loop: CASGRTGGHQETQYF. In nucleotides, the CDR3 is TGCGCCAGCGGAAGAACGGGGGGCCACCAAGAGACCCAGTACTTC.

The CDR3 is CASSESGLISEKLFF. The CDR3 nucleotides are TGCGCCAGCAGTGAGTCGGGACTTATTAGTGAAAAACTGTTTTTT. V usage is TRBV10-2 and J usage is TRBJ1-4; TRBD1 might be the D (5 bases). The germline V gene has CDR1 WSHSY and CDR2 SAAADI. This CDR3 region has 15 residues. Trimming left V 0 bases short and J 7 bases short, with 12 bases between.

Only one count was recorded for this clone. This chain links TRBV5-1 with TRBJ2-2; 9 bases map to TRBD1. The J segment lost 2 bases and the V segment lost 9 bases, leaving 5 bases of the junction unmatched. Germline assignment: CDR1 SGHRS and CDR2 YFSETQ. CDR3 length: 14 residues. CDR3 in amino acids: CATRTGANTGELFF. CDR3 coding DNA: TGCGCCACCCGGACAGGGGCTAACACCGGGGAGCTGTTTTTT. The full variable domain, completed using reference TRBV5-1 and TRBJ2-2, is KAGVTQTPRYLIKTRGQQVTLSCSPISGHRSVSWYQQTPGQGLQFLFEYFSETQRNKGNFPGRFSGRQFSNSRSEMNVSTLELGDSALYLCATRTGANTGELFFGEGSRLTVL.

The chain recombines TRBV5-1 with TRBJ2-5; 8 bases agree with TRBD2. Germline loops: CDR1 SGHRS, CDR2 YFSETQ. With 4 bases clipped from V and 2 bases from J, the junction kept 19 bases outside the gene matches. CDR3 size: 19 residues. CDR3 bases: TGCGCCAGCAGCCCCCTGGGGCTAGCGGGCTGGGGTGAGCAAGAGACCCAGTACTTC. Its translation: CASSPLGLAGWGEQETQYF.